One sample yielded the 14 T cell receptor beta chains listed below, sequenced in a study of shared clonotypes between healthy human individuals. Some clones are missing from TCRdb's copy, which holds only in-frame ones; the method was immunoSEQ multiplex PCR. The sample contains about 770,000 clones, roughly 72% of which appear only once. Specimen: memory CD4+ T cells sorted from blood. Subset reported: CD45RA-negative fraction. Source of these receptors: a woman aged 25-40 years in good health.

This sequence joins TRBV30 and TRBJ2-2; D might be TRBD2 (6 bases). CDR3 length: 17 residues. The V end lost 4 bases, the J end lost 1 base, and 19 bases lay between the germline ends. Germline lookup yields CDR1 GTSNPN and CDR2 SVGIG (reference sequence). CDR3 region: CAWIGVFPGENTGELFF. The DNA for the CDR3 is TGTGCCTGGATCGGGGTTTTTCCGGGAGAGAACACCGGGGAGCTGTTTTTT.

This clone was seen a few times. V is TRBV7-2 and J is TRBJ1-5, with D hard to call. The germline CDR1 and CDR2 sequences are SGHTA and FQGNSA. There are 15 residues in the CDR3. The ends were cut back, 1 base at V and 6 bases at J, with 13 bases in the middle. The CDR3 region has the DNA TGTGCCAGCAGCTTAGTATATTTTTCGGCTCAGCCCCAGCATTTT. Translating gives CASSLVYFSAQPQHF.

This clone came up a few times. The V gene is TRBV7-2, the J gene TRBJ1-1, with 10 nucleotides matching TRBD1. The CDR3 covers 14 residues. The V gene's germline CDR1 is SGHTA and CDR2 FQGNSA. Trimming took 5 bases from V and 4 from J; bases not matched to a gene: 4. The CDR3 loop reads CASSGQGVTTEAFF. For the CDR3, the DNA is TGTGCCAGCAGCGGACAGGGGGTCACCACTGAAGCTTTCTTT.

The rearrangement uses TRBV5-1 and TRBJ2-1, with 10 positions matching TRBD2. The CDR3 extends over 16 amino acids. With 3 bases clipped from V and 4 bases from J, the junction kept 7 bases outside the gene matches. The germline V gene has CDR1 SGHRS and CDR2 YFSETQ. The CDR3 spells CASSSELAGLYNEQFF. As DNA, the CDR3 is TGCGCCAGCAGCTCTGAACTAGCGGGATTGTACAATGAGCAGTTCTTC.

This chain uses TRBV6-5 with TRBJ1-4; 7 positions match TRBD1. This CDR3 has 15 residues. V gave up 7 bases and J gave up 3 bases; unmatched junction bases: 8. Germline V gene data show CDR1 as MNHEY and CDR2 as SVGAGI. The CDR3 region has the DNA TGTGCCAGCACCCTGCAGGGGGTGTCTAATGAAAAACTGTTTTTT. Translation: CASTLQGVSNEKLFF.

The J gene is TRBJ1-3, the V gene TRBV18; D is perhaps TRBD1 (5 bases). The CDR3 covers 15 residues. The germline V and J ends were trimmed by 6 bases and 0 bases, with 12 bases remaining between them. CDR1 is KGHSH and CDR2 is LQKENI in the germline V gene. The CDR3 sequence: CASSPTVASGNTIYF. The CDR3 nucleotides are TGTGCCAGCTCTCCGACAGTAGCCTCTGGAAACACCATATATTTT.

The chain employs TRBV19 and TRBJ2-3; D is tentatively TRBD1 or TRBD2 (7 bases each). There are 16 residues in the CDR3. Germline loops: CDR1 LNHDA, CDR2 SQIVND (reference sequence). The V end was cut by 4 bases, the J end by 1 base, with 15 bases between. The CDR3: CASSTRQGGGTDTQYF. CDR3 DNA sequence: TGTGCCAGTAGTACTCGACAGGGAGGGGGCACAGATACGCAGTATTTT.

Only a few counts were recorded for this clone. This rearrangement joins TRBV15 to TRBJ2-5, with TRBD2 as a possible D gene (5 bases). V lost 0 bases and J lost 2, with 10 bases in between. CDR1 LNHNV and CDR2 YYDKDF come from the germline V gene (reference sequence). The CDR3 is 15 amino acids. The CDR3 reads CATSRDEGHQETQYF. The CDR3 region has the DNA TGTGCCACCAGCAGAGATGAGGGCCATCAAGAGACCCAGTACTTC.

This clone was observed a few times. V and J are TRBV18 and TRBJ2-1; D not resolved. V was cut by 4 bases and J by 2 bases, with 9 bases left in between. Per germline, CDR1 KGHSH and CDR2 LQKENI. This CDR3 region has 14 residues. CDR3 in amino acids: CASSLELTYNEQFF. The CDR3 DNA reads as TGTGCCAGCTCACTTGAGCTAACCTACAATGAGCAGTTCTTC.

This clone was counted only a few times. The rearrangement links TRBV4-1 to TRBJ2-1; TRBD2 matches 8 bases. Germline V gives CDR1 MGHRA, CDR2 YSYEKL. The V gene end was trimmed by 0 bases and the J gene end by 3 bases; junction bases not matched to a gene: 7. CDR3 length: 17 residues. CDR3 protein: CASSQEPGLDIYNEQFF. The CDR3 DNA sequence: TGCGCCAGCAGCCAAGAACCGGGACTAGACATCTACAATGAGCAGTTCTTC.

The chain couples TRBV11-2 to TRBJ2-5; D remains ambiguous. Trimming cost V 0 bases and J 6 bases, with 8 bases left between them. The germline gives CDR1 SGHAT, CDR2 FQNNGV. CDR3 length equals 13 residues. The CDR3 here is CASSLEADKTQYF. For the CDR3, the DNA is TGTGCCAGCAGCTTAGAGGCGGATAAGACCCAGTACTTC.

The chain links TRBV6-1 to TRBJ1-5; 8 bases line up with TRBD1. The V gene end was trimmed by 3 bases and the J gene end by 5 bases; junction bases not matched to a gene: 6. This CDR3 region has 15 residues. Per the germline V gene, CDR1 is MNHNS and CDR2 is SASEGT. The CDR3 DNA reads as TGTGCCAGCAGTGACAGGGGGCGAGGATATCAGCCCCAGCATTTT. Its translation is CASSDRGRGYQPQHF.

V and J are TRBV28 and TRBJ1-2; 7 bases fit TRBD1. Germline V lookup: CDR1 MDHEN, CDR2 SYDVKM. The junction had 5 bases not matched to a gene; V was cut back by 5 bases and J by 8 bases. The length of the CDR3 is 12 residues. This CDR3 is CASSVQGGGYTF. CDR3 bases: TGTGCCAGCAGTGTCCAGGGGGGCGGCTACACCTTC.

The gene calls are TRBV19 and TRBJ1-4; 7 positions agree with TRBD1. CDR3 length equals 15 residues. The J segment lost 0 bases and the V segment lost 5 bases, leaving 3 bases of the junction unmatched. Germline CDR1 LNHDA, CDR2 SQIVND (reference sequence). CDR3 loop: CASSGTVTTNEKLFF. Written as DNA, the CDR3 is TGTGCCAGTAGTGGGACAGTTACAACTAATGAAAAACTGTTTTTT.